This T cell receptor (beta chain) was documented in a study of blood T cell repertoires in COVID-19. At the level of the study: Sites in the United States, Italy and Spain provided acute and convalescent COVID-19 samples.

In this sample, this clone turned up a few times. Living in roughly 23 US areas, the participants were between 18 and 89 years of age. Grouping used clinical history reported by participants in a survey and questionnaire. Trimming removed 1 base from V and 4 bases from J; junction bases left unmatched: 4. Per the germline V gene, CDR1 is MGHRA and CDR2 is YSYEKL. The CDR3 length is 17 residues. As processed by the authors: Amplified reference gene primers provided the basis for estimating nucleated cell counts. Profiled with immunoSEQ multiplex PCR; TCRdb holds only in-frame clones, not every one. V and J calls plus clone size are reproduced from that table; the DNA served to infer D and trimming. The sample consists of fewer than 500,000 clones, 70% to 90% of them appearing once.

The V and J genes are TRBV4-1 and TRBJ1-6; 10 bases fit TRBD1. This TCR was recovered from a woman aged 18 to 35 with acute COVID-19. Sequenced sample: PBMCs or T cells enriched from blood (not recorded which). CDR3 nucleotide sequence: TGCGCCAGCAGCCAAGTGGGACAGGGGACTTATAATTCACCCCTCCACTTT. Translation: CASSQVGQGTYNSPLHF.